This entry lists 32 T cell receptor beta chains sequenced from one sample in a study of T-cell memory formation after mild COVID-19 (dated by TCRdb to the early 2020s). Libraries were constructed by 5' RACE. Sequencing was performed on an Illumina NovaSeq 6000. TCRdb handled the public reads itself, with Q25 trimming in fastp and clone calling in MiXCR, and kept productive beta chains. CDR3 protein sequences are deduplicated, and each keeps its most common genes and DNA. Counted in this sample were around 400,000 distinct CDR3 sequences; 20% to 30% of them appeared once. The ten top clones hold around 9.5% of the sample. The specimen was PBMCs or a T cell subset sorted from them (not recorded which). These receptors came from an adult woman who had mild COVID-19 (a few samples of this study predate the infection). The sample titles of this study are shuffled in the database, so cell type and time point are left out; the donor was told from shared clones.

The V call is TRBV30, the J call TRBJ2-1; D possibly corresponds to TRBD2 (5 bases). Germline V gene lookup returns CDR1 GTSNPN and CDR2 SVGIG (reference sequence). The CDR3 has 15 amino acids. Trimming took off 0 bases at V and 6 bases at J, with 15 bases between the two ends. CDR3 sequence (DNA): TGTGCCTGGAGTGTACCCGGGGAAGACCGCAATGAGCAGTTCTTC. Protein product: CAWSVPGEDRNEQFF.

V and J are TRBV6-2 or TRBV6-3 and TRBJ1-1, with D uncertain. Germline-derived CDR1 and CDR2 are MNHEY and SVGEGT. The CDR3 length is 13 residues. V lost 4 bases and J 0 bases, leaving 6 bases between the germline ends. Written as DNA, the CDR3 is TGTGCCAGCAGTTTAAAGATGAACACTGAAGCTTTCTTT. Its translation is CASSLKMNTEAFF.

This clonotype was found a few times. The chain has TRBV7-9 and TRBJ2-3, with 7 bases lining up with TRBD2. The CDR3 extends over 16 amino acids. V lost 5 bases and J lost 8; bases outside the gene matches: 16. Germline V gene sequence: CDR1 SEHNR, CDR2 FQNEAQ (reference sequence). The CDR3 nucleotides are TGTGCCAGCAGCATAACTAGCGAGGCATCAATCGGTACGCAGTATTTT. It encodes CASSITSEASIGTQYF.

The sample holds a few counts of this clonotype. The chain joins TRBV27 to TRBJ2-7; the D gene is possibly TRBD1 (6 bases). CDR1 is MNHEY, CDR2 SMNVEV, per germline (reference sequence). V lost 5 bases to trimming and J lost 0 bases, with 11 bases between them. The CDR3 has 14 residues. The CDR3 DNA is TGTGCCAGCAGTCCCCGACAGGACTCCTACGAGCAGTACTTC. Translation gives CASSPRQDSYEQYF.

This chain links TRBV27 with TRBJ2-1, with 8 bases identical to TRBD1. Germline loops: CDR1 MNHEY, CDR2 SMNVEV (reference sequence). V was pared by 5 bases and J by 7 bases, with 10 bases of the junction left unmatched. This CDR3 is 15 amino acids long. The CDR3 coding sequence is TGTGCCAGCAGTGCCAGGGGGCGCGATCGTAATGAGCAGTTCTTC. It is translated as CASSARGRDRNEQFF.

This clonotype was seen only a few times. The V gene is TRBV6-5, the J gene TRBJ2-4, with D possibly TRBD1 on 5 matching bases. The CDR3 consists of 16 residues. CDR1 is MNHEY, CDR2 SVGAGI, per germline. Trimming shortened V by 0 bases and J by 1 base, and 10 bases separated the two germline ends. The CDR3 DNA reads TGTGCCAGCAGTTACTCGGGCCCAGGGGCCAAAAACATTCAGTACTTC. Its translation is CASSYSGPGAKNIQYF.

The rearrangement uses TRBV7-9 and TRBJ1-1, with D possibly being TRBD1 (6 bases). V lost 4 bases, J lost 12 bases, and 15 bases lay in between. The CDR3 consists of 12 residues. CDR1 is SEHNR and CDR2 is FQNEAQ in the germline V gene (reference sequence). The CDR3 region has the DNA TGTGCCAGCAGCTCAGTCGACAGGATCACTTTCTTT. It specifies CASSSVDRITFF.

V usage is TRBV12-3 or TRBV12-4 and J usage is TRBJ2-7, with 7 bases identical to TRBD1. Trimming took 5 bases from V and 3 from J; bases not matched to a gene: 13. The CDR3 length is 16 residues. CDR3 coding DNA: TGTGCCAGCAGTGCCCCCCGCCGGGACAGCATCTACGAGCAGTACTTC. It encodes CASSAPRRDSIYEQYF.

This clonotype was observed many times. The genes are TRBV5-1 and TRBJ2-1, with a weak D call TRBD2 (6 bases). With 3 bases removed from V and 4 bases from J, the gap between germline ends came to 17 bases. The CDR3 runs 16 residues. CDR1 is SGHRS and CDR2 is YFSETQ in the germline V gene. Here the CDR3 reads CASSSSSGGWYNEQFF. DNA of the CDR3: TGCGCCAGCAGCTCGAGTAGCGGAGGTTGGTACAATGAGCAGTTCTTC.

This clonotype has more than one count but fewer than ten. The V gene is TRBV15, the J gene TRBJ2-7; 12 nucleotides align to TRBD1. The V gene end was trimmed by 0 bases and the J gene end by 8 bases; junction bases not matched to a gene: 11. The CDR3 has 17 amino acids. Germline V gene data show CDR1 as LNHNV and CDR2 as YYDKDF (reference sequence). In nucleotides, the CDR3 is TGTGCCACCAGCAGAGATCTCCCGGGACAGGGGGCGAGTAAGCAGTACTTC. Protein product: CATSRDLPGQGASKQYF.

This clonotype was seen only a few times. The chain uses TRBV7-3 and TRBJ2-3; 7 bases map to TRBD1. Trimming removed 5 bases from V and 5 bases from J; junction bases left unmatched: 4. The CDR3 runs 13 residues. Germline V gives CDR1 SGHTA, CDR2 FQGTGA. For the CDR3, the DNA is TGTGCCAGCAGCCGGGACAGAGGAGATACGCAGTATTTT. Amino acid sequence: CASSRDRGDTQYF.

This chain connects TRBV4-1 to TRBJ1-5; TRBD1 is a possible D gene (5 bases). Per the germline V gene, CDR1 is MGHRA and CDR2 is YSYEKL. This CDR3 contains 14 residues. With 1 base removed from V and 7 bases from J, the gap between germline ends came to 11 bases. CDR3 sequence: CASSQGSRQQPQHF. The CDR3 DNA follows: TGCGCCAGCAGCCAAGGTAGTAGACAGCAGCCCCAGCATTTT.

To note about this clonotype: Sequence at one end of the junction differs from germline and may be a read error. V usage is TRBV27 and J usage is TRBJ1-3; no clear D. CDR1 MNHEY and CDR2 SMNVEV come from the germline V gene (reference sequence). The CDR3 runs 14 residues. Here the CDR3 reads CASSSLDSENTIYF. The CDR3 region has the DNA TGTGCCAGCAGTTCCCTCGACTCTGAAAACACCATATATTTT.

The chain carries TRBV5-1 and TRBJ1-1; D not resolved. V was shortened by 0 bases and J by 0 bases, with 9 bases between the two germline ends. The CDR3 sequence is 15 residues long. Germline loops: CDR1 SGHRS, CDR2 YFSETQ. The CDR3, as DNA: TGCGCCAGCAGCTTGGAGGCCGACATGAACACTGAAGCTTTCTTT. Translation gives CASSLEADMNTEAFF.

The chain recombines TRBV19 with TRBJ2-1; 8 nucleotides line up with TRBD1. After removal of 5 bases from V and 6 bases from J, the junction contained 9 bases not matched to a gene. Germline loops: CDR1 LNHDA, CDR2 SQIVND (reference sequence). The CDR3 is 15 amino acids. CDR3 in DNA: TGTGCCAGTAGTCCCCTACCGACAGGGGTCAATGAGCAGTTCTTC. This sequence encodes CASSPLPTGVNEQFF. The variable domain in full, completed from reference TRBV19 and TRBJ2-1, reads DGGITQSPKYLFRKEGQNVTLSCEQNLNHDAMYWYRQDPGQGLRLIYYSQIVNDFQKGDIAEGYSVSREKKESFPLTVTSAQKNPTAFYLCASSPLPTGVNEQFFGPGTRLTVL.

This clonotype was seen only a few times. The CDR3 coding sequence is TGTGCCAGCAGCTTGACAGGGTGGGAGACCCAGTACTTC. Its protein product is CASSLTGWETQYF. The chain links TRBV11-2 to TRBJ2-5; 7 bases line up with TRBD1. V was clipped by 3 bases and J by 5 bases; unmatched bases: 3. CDR1 and CDR2 from the germline V gene are SGHAT and FQNNGV. CDR3 size: 13 residues.

The V gene is TRBV4-1, the J gene TRBJ2-3; a weak D match, TRBD2 (6 bases). Trimming left V 2 bases short and J 1 base short, with 10 bases between. CDR1 and CDR2 (germline): MGHRA, YSYEKL. The CDR3 is 15 residues long. The CDR3 here is CASSQKGGGTDTQYF. The CDR3 region has the DNA TGCGCCAGCAGCCAAAAGGGCGGGGGCACAGATACGCAGTATTTT.

This clonotype was seen a few times. The chain joins TRBV24-1 to TRBJ2-3; D call uncertain. V was clipped by 4 bases and J by 0 bases, with 10 bases between them. The CDR3 runs to 15 residues. Germline CDR1 and CDR2: KGHDR and SFDVKD. CDR3 loop: CATSEPSPSTDTQYF. Here the CDR3 DNA reads TGTGCCACCAGTGAACCTAGTCCCAGCACAGATACGCAGTATTTT.

This clonotype has a handful of counts. The chain employs TRBV10-3 and TRBJ1-2; the match to TRBD1 covers 8 bases. The CDR3 runs to 15 residues. Germline V gene lookup returns CDR1 ENHRY and CDR2 SYGVKD. V lost 4 bases to trimming and J lost 5 bases; unmatched junction nucleotides: 9. DNA for the CDR3: TGTGCCATCAGTGGCCCTGAGACAGGGGAGTATGGCTACACCTTC. This translates into CAISGPETGEYGYTF.

At least ten counts were recorded for this clonotype. The V gene is TRBV5-1, the J gene TRBJ2-7; perhaps TRBD1 as D (5 bases). Germline values: CDR1 SGHRS, CDR2 YFSETQ. The V and J ends lost 0 bases and 2 bases respectively, with 9 bases between them. The CDR3 consists of 14 residues. This chain's CDR3 is CASSLDSGPYEQYF. The CDR3 coding sequence is TGCGCCAGCAGCTTGGATTCAGGGCCCTACGAGCAGTACTTC.

This clonotype has just a few counts. This chain joins TRBV29-1 and TRBJ2-3, with 10 positions matching TRBD2. The CDR3 sequence is 16 residues long. CDR1 and CDR2 from the germline V gene are SQVTM and ANQGSEA. Trimming cost V 3 bases and J 4 bases; bases outside gene matches: 10. The CDR3 DNA follows: TGCAGCGTTGAGGCCTTGAAAGCGGGAGGGCCAGATACGCAGTATTTT. Translation: CSVEALKAGGPDTQYF.

This clonotype was detected ten times or more. The chain joins TRBV10-3 to TRBJ1-1, with 8 positions matching TRBD1. V lost 0 bases to trimming and J lost 12 bases; unmatched junction nucleotides: 9. The CDR3 is 14 amino acids. CDR1 is ENHRY, CDR2 SYGVKD, per germline. The CDR3 DNA reads TGTGCCATCAGTGAGTCGACCGGACAGGGTAGGACTTTCTTT. It encodes CAISESTGQGRTFF.

This rearrangement joins TRBV7-6 to TRBJ2-2; TRBD2 matches 7 bases. From germline, CDR1 is SGHVS and CDR2 FNYEAQ. V lost 10 bases to trimming and J lost 2 bases; unmatched junction nucleotides: 10. This CDR3 is built from 15 residues. In DNA, the CDR3 is TGTGCCACGACCTGGGGGGGTGGCAACACCGGGGAGCTGTTTTTT. Its protein is CATTWGGGNTGELFF.

V usage is TRBV29-1 and J usage is TRBJ2-1; 11 bases are shared with TRBD1. The ends lost 6 bases at V and 7 bases at J; junction bases unmatched: 5. Germline CDR1 SQVTM, CDR2 ANQGSEA. This CDR3 spans 13 amino acids. CDR3 nucleotide sequence: TGCAGCGTGCCGGGACAGGGGGTAAATGAGCAGTTCTTC. It encodes CSVPGQGVNEQFF.

The chain couples TRBV6-5 to TRBJ1-5; D remains unclear. The germline V gene has CDR1 MNHEY and CDR2 SVGAGI. The CDR3 consists of 15 residues. Trimming took off 2 bases at V and 1 base at J, with 9 bases between the two ends. CDR3 protein: CASSYNHRSNQPQHF. The CDR3 DNA sequence: TGTGCCAGCAGTTACAACCACAGAAGCAATCAGCCCCAGCATTTT.

This clonotype was counted a few times. This rearrangement joins TRBV3-1 to TRBJ2-5, with 8 nucleotides matching TRBD1. The germline V gene has CDR1 LGHDT and CDR2 YNNKEL (reference sequence). This CDR3 region has 15 residues. With 4 bases clipped from V and 0 bases from J, the junction kept 4 bases outside the gene matches. CDR3 sequence (DNA): TGTGCCAGCAGCCCGTGGACAGGGCACCAAGAGACCCAGTACTTC. Residues: CASSPWTGHQETQYF.

The chain has TRBV5-1 and TRBJ2-2; 8 nucleotides match TRBD2. This CDR3 comprises 16 residues. Losses at the gene ends were 4 bases for V and 5 bases for J; bases not matched to a gene: 10. Germline V gene sequence: CDR1 SGHRS, CDR2 YFSETQ. CDR3 nucleotides: TGCGCCAGCAGCGCAGGTGGACTAGCTGTAACCGGGGAGCTGTTTTTT. It is translated as CASSAGGLAVTGELFF. The complete variable domain, with remaining parts taken from reference TRBV5-1 and TRBJ2-2, reads KAGVTQTPRYLIKTRGQQVTLSCSPISGHRSVSWYQQTPGQGLQFLFEYFSETQRNKGNFPGRFSGRQFSNSRSEMNVSTLELGDSALYLCASSAGGLAVTGELFFGEGSRLTVL.

This clonotype has at least ten counts. CDR3 region: CASSVGGWGETQYF. In DNA, the CDR3 is TGCGCCAGCAGTGTGGGAGGATGGGGAGAGACCCAGTACTTC. J is TRBJ2-5 and V is TRBV10-2, with D tentatively TRBD2 (6 bases). Trimming removed 4 bases at V and 4 bases at J, with 13 bases between. The CDR3 runs to 14 residues. CDR1 WSHSY and CDR2 SAAADI come from the germline V gene.

There are a few counts of this clonotype. The chain joins TRBV5-1 to TRBJ1-1; D unresolved. With 2 bases removed from V and 1 base from J, the gap between germline ends came to 6 bases. Germline V gene lookup returns CDR1 SGHRS and CDR2 YFSETQ. The CDR3 has 13 residues. The CDR3 protein is CASSFNTNTEAFF. The DNA of the CDR3 is TGCGCCAGCAGCTTCAACACGAACACTGAAGCTTTCTTT.

CDR3 sequence reads: CASSSPRNRESGGYTF. The CDR3 coding sequence is TGTGCCAGCAGCTCACCGAGGAACAGGGAGTCGGGTGGCTACACCTTC. The V call is TRBV7-3, the J call TRBJ1-2; D perhaps matches TRBD1 (6 bases). Trimming shortened V by 4 bases and J by 7 bases, and 22 bases separated the two germline ends. Germline values: CDR1 SGHTA, CDR2 FQGTGA. The CDR3 covers 16 residues.

This clonotype showed up just a few times. CDR3 region: CASSEARNPTQETQYF. CDR3 in DNA: TGTGCCAGCAGTGAAGCGCGCAACCCCACGCAAGAGACCCAGTACTTC. J is TRBJ2-5 and V is TRBV2; D remains ambiguous. The CDR3 covers 16 residues. V was pared by 0 bases and J by 2 bases, with 13 bases between. Germline V gene data show CDR1 as SNHLY and CDR2 as FYNNEI.

There are a few counts of this clonotype. The chain employs TRBV6-5 and TRBJ1-2; D might be TRBD1 (6 bases). Germline CDR1 reads MNHEY; CDR2 reads SVGAGI. Between the trimmed V and J ends, which lost 7 bases and 2 bases, there was a span of 20 bases. The CDR3 contains 16 residues. CDR3 nucleotide sequence: TGTGCCAGCACAGGTCGAGACAGGTCACTAAACTATGGCTACACCTTC. Amino acids: CASTGRDRSLNYGYTF.